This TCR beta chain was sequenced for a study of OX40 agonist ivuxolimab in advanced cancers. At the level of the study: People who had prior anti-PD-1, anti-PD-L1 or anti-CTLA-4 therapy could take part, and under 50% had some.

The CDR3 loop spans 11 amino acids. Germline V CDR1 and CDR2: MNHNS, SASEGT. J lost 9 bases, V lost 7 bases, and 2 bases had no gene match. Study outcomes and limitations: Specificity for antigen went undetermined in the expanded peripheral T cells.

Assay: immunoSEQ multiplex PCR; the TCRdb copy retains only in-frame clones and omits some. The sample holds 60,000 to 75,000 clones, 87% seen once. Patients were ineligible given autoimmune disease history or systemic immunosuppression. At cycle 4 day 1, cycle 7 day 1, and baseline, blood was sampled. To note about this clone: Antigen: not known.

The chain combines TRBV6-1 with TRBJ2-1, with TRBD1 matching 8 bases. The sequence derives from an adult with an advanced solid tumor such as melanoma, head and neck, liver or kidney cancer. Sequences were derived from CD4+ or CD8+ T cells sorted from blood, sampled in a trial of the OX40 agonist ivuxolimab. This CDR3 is CASNTGGEQFF. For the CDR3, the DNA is TGTGCCAGCAACACAGGGGGTGAGCAGTTCTTC.